This TCR beta chain was sequenced for a study of shared clonotypes between healthy human individuals. Study outcomes and limitations: Sorted-subset sequencing, rarefaction showed, was incomplete despite large depth.

Notes on this clone: As yet, its antigen is unknown.

V shed 8 bases and J shed 3 bases, with 17 bases lying between them. Germline-derived CDR1 and CDR2 are SEHNR and FQNEAQ (reference sequence). The CDR3 consists of 14 residues. Deep-level settings were used for running the assay. Each replicate PCR on the sorted subsets used about 220 ng DNA (roughly 32,000 T cell genomes). The assay was immunoSEQ multiplex PCR, and TCRdb's table has in-frame clones only and misses some. The sample lists about 2.5 million clones; roughly 90% were seen once. Sequenced sample: naive CD4+ T cells from PBMCs. Subset denoted: CD45RA+ positively selected. The sequence was obtained from a man between 18 and 35 years old in good health. Some clones in this sample may be carry-over from other donors' samples. This chain links TRBV7-9 with TRBJ2-7; possible D gene TRBD1, 5 bases. This chain's CDR3 is CASEDKGLSYEQYF. CDR3 nucleotide sequence: TGTGCCAGCGAGGACAAGGGCCTTAGCTACGAGCAGTACTTC.